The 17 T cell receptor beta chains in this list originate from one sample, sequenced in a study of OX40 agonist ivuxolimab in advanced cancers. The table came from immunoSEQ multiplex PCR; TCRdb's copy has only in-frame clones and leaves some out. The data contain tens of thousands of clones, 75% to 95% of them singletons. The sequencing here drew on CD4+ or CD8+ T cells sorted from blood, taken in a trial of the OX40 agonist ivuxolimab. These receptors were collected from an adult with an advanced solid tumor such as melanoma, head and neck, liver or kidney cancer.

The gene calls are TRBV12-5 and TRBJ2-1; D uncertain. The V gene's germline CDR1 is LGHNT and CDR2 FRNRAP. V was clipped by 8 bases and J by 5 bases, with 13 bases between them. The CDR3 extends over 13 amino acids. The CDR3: CASSEFLNNEQFF. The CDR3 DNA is TGTGCTAGTAGTGAATTCCTCAACAATGAGCAGTTCTTC.

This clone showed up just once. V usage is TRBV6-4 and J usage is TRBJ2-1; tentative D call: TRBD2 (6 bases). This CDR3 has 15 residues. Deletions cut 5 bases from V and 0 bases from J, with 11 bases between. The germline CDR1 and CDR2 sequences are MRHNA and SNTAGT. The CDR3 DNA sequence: TGTGCCAGCAGTAGGGACTCTAGCTCCTACAATGAGCAGTTCTTC. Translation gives CASSRDSSSYNEQFF.

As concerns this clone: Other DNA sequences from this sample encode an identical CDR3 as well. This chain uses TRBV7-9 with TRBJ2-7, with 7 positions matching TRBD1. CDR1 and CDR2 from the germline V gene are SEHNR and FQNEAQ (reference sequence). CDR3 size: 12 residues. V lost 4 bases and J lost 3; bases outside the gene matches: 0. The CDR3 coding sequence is TGTGCCAGCAGCTGGGACAGCTACGAGCAGTACTTC. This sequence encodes CASSWDSYEQYF.

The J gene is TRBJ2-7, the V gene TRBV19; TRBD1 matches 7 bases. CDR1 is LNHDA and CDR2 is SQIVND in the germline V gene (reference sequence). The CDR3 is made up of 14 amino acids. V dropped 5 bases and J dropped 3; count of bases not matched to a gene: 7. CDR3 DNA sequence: TGTGCCAGTAGTTATGCCCGGGACAGCTACGAGCAGTACTTC. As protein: CASSYARDSYEQYF.

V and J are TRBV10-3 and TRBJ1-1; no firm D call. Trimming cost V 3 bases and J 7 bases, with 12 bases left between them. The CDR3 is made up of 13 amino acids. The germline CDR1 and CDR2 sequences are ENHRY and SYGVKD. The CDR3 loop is CAISDSAHSEAFF. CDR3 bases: TGTGCCATCAGTGATTCGGCACACAGTGAAGCTTTCTTT.

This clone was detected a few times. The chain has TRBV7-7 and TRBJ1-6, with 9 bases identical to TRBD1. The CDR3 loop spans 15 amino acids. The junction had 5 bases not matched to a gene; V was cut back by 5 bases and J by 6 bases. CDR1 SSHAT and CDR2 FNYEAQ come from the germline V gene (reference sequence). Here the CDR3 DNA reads TGTGCCAGCAGCGAACTGGGACAGGGTAATTCACCCCTCCACTTT. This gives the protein CASSELGQGNSPLHF.

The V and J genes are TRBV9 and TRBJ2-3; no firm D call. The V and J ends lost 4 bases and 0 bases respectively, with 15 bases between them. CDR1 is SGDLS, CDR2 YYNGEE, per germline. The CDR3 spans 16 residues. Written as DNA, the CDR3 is TGTGCCAGCAGCCAAAACCTCATGGCTAGCACAGATACGCAGTATTTT. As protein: CASSQNLMASTDTQYF. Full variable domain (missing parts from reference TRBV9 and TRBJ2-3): DSGVTQTPKHLITATGQRVTLRCSPRSGDLSVYWYQQSLDQGLQFLIQYYNGEERAKGNILERFSAQQFPDLHSELNLSSLELGDSALYFCASSQNLMASTDTQYFGPGTRLTVL.

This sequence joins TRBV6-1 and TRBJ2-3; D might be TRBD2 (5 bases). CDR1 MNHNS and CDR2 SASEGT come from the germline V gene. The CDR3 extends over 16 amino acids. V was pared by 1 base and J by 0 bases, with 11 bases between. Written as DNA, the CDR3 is TGTGCCAGCAGTGAAGAGCGGAGCACTAGCACAGATACGCAGTATTTT. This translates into CASSEERSTSTDTQYF.

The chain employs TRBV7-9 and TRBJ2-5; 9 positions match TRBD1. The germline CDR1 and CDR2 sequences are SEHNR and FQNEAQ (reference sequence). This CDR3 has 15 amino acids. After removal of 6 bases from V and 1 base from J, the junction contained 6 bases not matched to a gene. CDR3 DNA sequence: TGTGCCAGCAGTCCCACAGGGGGCGGCCAAGAGACCCAGTACTTC. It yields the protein CASSPTGGGQETQYF. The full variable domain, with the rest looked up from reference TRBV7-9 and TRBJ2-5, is DTGVSQNPRHKITKRGQNVTFRCDPISEHNRLYWYRQTLGQGPEFLTYFQNEAQLEKSRLLSDRFSAERPKGSFSTLEIQRTEQGDSAMYLCASSPTGGGQETQYFGPGTRLLVL.

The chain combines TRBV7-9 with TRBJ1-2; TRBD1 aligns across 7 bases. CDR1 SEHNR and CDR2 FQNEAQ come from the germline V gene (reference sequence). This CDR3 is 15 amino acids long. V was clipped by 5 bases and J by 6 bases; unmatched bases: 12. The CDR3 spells CASSHPAEDRNGYTF. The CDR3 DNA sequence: TGTGCCAGCAGCCACCCCGCGGAGGACAGGAATGGCTACACCTTC. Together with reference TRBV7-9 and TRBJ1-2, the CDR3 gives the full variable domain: DTGVSQNPRHKITKRGQNVTFRCDPISEHNRLYWYRQTLGQGPEFLTYFQNEAQLEKSRLLSDRFSAERPKGSFSTLEIQRTEQGDSAMYLCASSHPAEDRNGYTFGSGTRLTVV.

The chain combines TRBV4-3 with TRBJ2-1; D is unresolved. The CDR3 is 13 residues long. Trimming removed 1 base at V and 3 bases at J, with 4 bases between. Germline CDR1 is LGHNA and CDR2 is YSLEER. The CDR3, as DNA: TGCGCCAGCAGCCAAGGCTTCTACAATGAGCAGTTCTTC. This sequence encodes CASSQGFYNEQFF.

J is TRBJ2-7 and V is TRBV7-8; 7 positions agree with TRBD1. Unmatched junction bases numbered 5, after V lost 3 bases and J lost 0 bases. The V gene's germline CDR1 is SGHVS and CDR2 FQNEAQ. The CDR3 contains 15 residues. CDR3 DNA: TGTGCCAGCAGCTTCTCGGGACAGAGCTCCTACGAGCAGTACTTC. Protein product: CASSFSGQSSYEQYF.

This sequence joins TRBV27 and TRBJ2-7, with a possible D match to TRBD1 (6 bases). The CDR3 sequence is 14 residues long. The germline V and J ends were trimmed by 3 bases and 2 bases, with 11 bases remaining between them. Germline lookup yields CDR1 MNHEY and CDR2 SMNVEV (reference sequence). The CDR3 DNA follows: TGTGCCAGCAGTTTTGGGGGCGGTACCTACGAGCAGTACTTC. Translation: CASSFGGGTYEQYF.

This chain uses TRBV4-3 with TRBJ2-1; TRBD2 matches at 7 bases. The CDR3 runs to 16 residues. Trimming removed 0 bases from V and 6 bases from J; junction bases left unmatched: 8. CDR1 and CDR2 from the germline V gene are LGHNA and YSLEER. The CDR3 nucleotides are TGCGCCAGCAGCCAAGATTACCGGGACTACCGCAATGAGCAGTTCTTC. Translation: CASSQDYRDYRNEQFF.

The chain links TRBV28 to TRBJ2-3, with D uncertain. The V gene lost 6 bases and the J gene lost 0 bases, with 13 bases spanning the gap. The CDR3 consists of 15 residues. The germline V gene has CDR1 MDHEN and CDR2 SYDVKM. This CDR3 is CASSSDGPSTDTQYF. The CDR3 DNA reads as TGTGCCAGCAGCTCGGACGGACCTAGCACAGATACGCAGTATTTT.

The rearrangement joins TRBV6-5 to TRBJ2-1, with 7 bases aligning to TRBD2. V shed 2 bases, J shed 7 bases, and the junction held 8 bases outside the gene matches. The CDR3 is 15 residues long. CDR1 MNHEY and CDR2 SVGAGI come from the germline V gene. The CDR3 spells CASSYGVGGPNEQFF. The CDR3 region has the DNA TGTGCCAGCAGTTACGGGGTGGGAGGGCCAAATGAGCAGTTCTTC.

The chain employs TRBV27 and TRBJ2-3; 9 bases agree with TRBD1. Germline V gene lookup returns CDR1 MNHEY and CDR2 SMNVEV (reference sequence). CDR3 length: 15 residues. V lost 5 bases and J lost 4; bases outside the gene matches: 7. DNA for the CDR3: TGTGCCAGCAGTGAGATGACAGGGGGGCCAGATACGCAGTATTTT. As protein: CASSEMTGGPDTQYF.